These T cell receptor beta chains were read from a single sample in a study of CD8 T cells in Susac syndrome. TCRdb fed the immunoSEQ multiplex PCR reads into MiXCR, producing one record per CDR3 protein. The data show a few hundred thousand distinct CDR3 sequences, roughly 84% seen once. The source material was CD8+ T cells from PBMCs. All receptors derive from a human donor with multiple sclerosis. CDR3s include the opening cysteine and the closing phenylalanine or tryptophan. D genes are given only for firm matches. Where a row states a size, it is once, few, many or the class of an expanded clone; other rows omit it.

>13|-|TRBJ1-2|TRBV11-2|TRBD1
TGTGCCAGCAGCTTGGGGACAGTGAGCGGCTACACCTTC
CASSLGTVSGYTF
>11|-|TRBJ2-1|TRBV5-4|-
TGTGCCAGCAGCTTGCGTGCTGAGCAGTTCTTC
CASSLRAEQFF
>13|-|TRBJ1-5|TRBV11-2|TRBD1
TGTGCCAGCAGCAGAGACAGGGGCCAGCCCCAGCATTTT
CASSRDRGQPQHF
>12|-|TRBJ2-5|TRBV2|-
TGTGCCAACTGGGAGTACCAAGAGACCCAGTACTTC
CANWEYQETQYF
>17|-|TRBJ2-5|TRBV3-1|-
TGTGCCAGCAGCCAGGCAGCTTTAGAAAGGGTAAAAGAGACCCAGTACTTC
CASSQAALERVKETQYF
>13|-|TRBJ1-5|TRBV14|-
TGTGCCAGCAGCCAAGACGAAAATCAGCCCCAGCATTTT
CASSQDENQPQHF
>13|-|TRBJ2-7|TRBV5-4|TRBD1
TGTGCCAGCAGCTACAGGGGGCCCTACGAGCAGTACTTC
CASSYRGPYEQYF
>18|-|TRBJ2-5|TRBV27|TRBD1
TGTGCCAGCAGACCGGGACAGGGAGGCCACAGCTCCCAAGAGACCCAGTACTTC
CASRPGQGGHSSQETQYF
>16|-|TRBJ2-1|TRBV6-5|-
TGTGCCAGCAGTTACTTGAGGCTAGCGAGCTACAATGAGCAGTTCTTC
CASSYLRLASYNEQFF
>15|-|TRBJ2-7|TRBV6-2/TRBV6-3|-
TGTGCCAGCAGCCTCATACGGCAGACATCCTACGAGCAGTACTTC
CASSLIRQTSYEQYF
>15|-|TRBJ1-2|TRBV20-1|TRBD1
TGCAGTGCTAGAGATTGGCAGGGGGCTAACTATGGCTACACCTTC
CSARDWQGANYGYTF
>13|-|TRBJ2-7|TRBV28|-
TGTGCCAGCAGTCCCAGGCTCGGTCACGAGCAGTACTTC
CASSPRLGHEQYF
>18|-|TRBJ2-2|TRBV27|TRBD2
TGTGCCAGCAGCCCACCCGGGACTAGCGGGTTTAACACCGGGGAGCTGTTTTTT
CASSPPGTSGFNTGELFF
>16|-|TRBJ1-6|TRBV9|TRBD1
TGTGCCAGCAGCGGACGACAGGGGGTCGGAAATTCACCCCTCCACTTT
CASSGRQGVGNSPLHF
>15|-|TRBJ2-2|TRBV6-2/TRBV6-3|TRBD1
TGTGCCAGCAGTTTCCCGGGACAGTCCACCGGGGAGCTGTTTTTT
CASSFPGQSTGELFF
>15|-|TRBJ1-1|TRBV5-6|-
TGTGCCAGCAGCCGTAGGCGGGGGGCACGGACTGAAGCTTTCTTT
CASSRRRGARTEAFF
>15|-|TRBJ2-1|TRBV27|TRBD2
TGTGCCAGCAGACTTCTAGCGGGAGCCTACAATGAGCAGTTCTTC
CASRLLAGAYNEQFF
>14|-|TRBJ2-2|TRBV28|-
TGTGCCAGCAGTCCGACTACGAACACCGGGGAGCTGTTTTTT
CASSPTTNTGELFF
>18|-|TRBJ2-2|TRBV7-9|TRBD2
TGTGCCAGCAGCTTACCCGGGACTAGCGGGGAAGACACCGGGGAGCTGTTTTTT
CASSLPGTSGEDTGELFF
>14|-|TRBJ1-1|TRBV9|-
TGTGCCAGCAGCGTATACGAACGGAACACTGAAGCTTTCTTT
CASSVYERNTEAFF
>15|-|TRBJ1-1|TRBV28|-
TGTGCCAGCAGTCTCCCGCGTGGCCGCGACACTGAAGCTTTCTTT
CASSLPRGRDTEAFF
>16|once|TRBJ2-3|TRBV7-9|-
TGTGCCAGCAGCTTAGCGCCGGCGGCTAGCACAGATACGCAGTATTTT
CASSLAPAASTDTQYF
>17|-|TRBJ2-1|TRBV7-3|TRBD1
TGTGCCAGCAGCCTAACTCACCGACAGGGGCCGTACAATGAGCAGTTCTTC
CASSLTHRQGPYNEQFF
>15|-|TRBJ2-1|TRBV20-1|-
TGCAGTGCTAGTACGCGGGCAGGGGCATCAGCCGAGCAGTTCTTC
CSASTRAGASAEQFF
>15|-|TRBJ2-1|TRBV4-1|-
TGCGCCAGCAGCCCAGAACAGGGTTCCTACAATGAGCAGTTCTTC
CASSPEQGSYNEQFF
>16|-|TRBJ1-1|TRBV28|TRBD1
TGTGCCAGCAGTTCGAATGACAGGGTCTCGAGCACTGAAGCTTTCTTT
CASSSNDRVSSTEAFF
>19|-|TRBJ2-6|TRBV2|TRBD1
TGTGCCAGCAGAACTATAACCGGGACAGGACTCTCTGGGGCCAACGTCCTGACTTTC
CASRTITGTGLSGANVLTF
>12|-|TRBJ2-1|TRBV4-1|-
TGCGCCAGCAACGAGGGGAGGAATGAGCAGTTCTTC
CASNEGRNEQFF
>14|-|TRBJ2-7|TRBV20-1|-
TGCAGTGTATCTTTGAAGGGGGAATCCTACGAGCAGTACTTC
CSVSLKGESYEQYF
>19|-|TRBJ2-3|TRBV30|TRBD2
TGTGCCTGGAGTGTTCCGACAAACCCGACTAGCGGGAGCACAGATACGCAGTATTTT
CAWSVPTNPTSGSTDTQYF
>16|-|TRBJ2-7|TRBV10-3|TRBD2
TGTGCCATCACTGATGGGACTAGCGGGGGACTTTCGGAGCAGTACTTC
CAITDGTSGGLSEQYF
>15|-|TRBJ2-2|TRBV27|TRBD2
TGTGCCAGCAGACCACTAGCGGGAGCAGACGGGGAGCTGTTTTTT
CASRPLAGADGELFF
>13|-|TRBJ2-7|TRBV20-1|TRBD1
TGCAGTGCTAGAGGGGACAGACTCTACGAGCAGTACTTC
CSARGDRLYEQYF
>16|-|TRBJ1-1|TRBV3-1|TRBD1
TGTGCCAGCAGCCGGAGCCTGGGACAGTTGAACACTGAAGCTTTCTTT
CASSRSLGQLNTEAFF
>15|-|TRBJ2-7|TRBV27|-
TGTGCCAGCAGCGCCCCAGGACCCGATACCTACGAGCAGTACTTC
CASSAPGPDTYEQYF
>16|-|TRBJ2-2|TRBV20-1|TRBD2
TGCAGTGCTAGAGATCAGCTAGCGGGAGGTCCCGGGGAGCTGTTTTTT
CSARDQLAGGPGELFF
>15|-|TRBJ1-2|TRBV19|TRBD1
TGTGCCAGTCAAGGAGACAGGGGCCTTAACTATGGCTACACCTTC
CASQGDRGLNYGYTF
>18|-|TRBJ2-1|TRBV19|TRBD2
TGTGCCAGTAGTATAGATCTTAGCGGGACCTTCCCAGACAATGAGCAGTTCTTC
CASSIDLSGTFPDNEQFF
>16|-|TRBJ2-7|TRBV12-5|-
TGTGCTAGTGCCACGACAACCGGACGGGAGTCCTACGAGCAGTACTTC
CASATTTGRESYEQYF
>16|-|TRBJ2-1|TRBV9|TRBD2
TGTGCCAGCAGCGTAGCCGGACTAGCGGGAGTCGGTGAGCAGTTCTTC
CASSVAGLAGVGEQFF
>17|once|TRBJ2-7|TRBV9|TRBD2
TGTGCCAGCAGCGTAGGTGCAGAACTAGCGGGTTTCTACGAGCAGTACTTC
CASSVGAELAGFYEQYF
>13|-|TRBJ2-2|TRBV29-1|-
TGCAGCGTTTCTCGCGGGGCCACCGGGGAGCTGTTTTTT
CSVSRGATGELFF
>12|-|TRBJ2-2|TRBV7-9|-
TGTGCCAGCAGCTTATTGAGAGGGGAGCTGTTTTTT
CASSLLRGELFF
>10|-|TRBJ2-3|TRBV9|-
TGTGCCAGCAGACCAGATACGCAGTATTTT
CASRPDTQYF
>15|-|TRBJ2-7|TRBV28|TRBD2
TGTGCCAGCAGGACGGAGCGGGAGTGGTCCTACGAGCAGTACTTC
CASRTEREWSYEQYF
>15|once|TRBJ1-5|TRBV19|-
TGTGCCAGTAGTGTTTCGTTGGGGGGCAATCAGCCCCAGCATTTT
CASSVSLGGNQPQHF
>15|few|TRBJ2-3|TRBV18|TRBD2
TGTGCCAGCTCCTTTAGCGGGACCAGCACAGATACGCAGTATTTT
CASSFSGTSTDTQYF
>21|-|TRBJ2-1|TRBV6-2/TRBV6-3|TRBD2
TGTGCCAGCAGTTACCCCACGACCGGGACTAGCGGAGACTTCTCCTACAATGAGCAGTTCTTC
CASSYPTTGTSGDFSYNEQFF
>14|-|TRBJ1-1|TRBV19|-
TGTGCCAGTAGTATAGAGACAGGGAACACTGAAGCTTTCTTT
CASSIETGNTEAFF
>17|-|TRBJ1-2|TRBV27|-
TGTGCCAGCAGTTTACTTCCCGGGAACCCCGGCAACTATGGCTACACCTTC
CASSLLPGNPGNYGYTF
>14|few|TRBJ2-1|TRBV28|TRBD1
TGTGCCAGCAGTTTGAGGGGGCGAGGGAATGAGCAGTTCTTC
CASSLRGRGNEQFF
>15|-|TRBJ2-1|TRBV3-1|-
TGTGCCAGCAGCCCCCCGGACACCTCCTACAATGAGCAGTTCTTC
CASSPPDTSYNEQFF
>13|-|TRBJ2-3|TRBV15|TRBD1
TGTGCCACCGGACAGGGGAGGACAGATACGCAGTATTTT
CATGQGRTDTQYF
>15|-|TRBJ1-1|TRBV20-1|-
TGCAGTGCTAGTGAAACCCCGGGGTTGAACACTGAAGCTTTCTTT
CSASETPGLNTEAFF
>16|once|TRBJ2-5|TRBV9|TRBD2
TGTGCCAGCAGCGTCCGAGCGGGAGATGTATGGGAGACCCAGTACTTC
CASSVRAGDVWETQYF
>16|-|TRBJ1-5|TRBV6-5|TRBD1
TGTGCCAGCAGTTACTCGGCAGGGACAGGTAATCAGCCCCAGCATTTT
CASSYSAGTGNQPQHF
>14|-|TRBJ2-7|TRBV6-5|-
TGTGCCAGCAGTTACTCGTTTCCCCCCTACGAGCAGTACTTC
CASSYSFPPYEQYF